This T cell receptor (beta chain) was found in a study of T cell changes during pregnancy in multiple sclerosis. The protocol was immunoSEQ multiplex PCR, while the TCRdb copy is restricted to in-frame clones and leaves out a portion. The data hold 15,000 to 17,000 clones, with roughly 83% observed a single time. J gave up 4 bases and V 3 bases, and 11 bases lay outside the gene matches. Germline V gives CDR1 SEHNR, CDR2 FQNEAQ (reference sequence). This CDR3 spans 17 amino acids. The genes are TRBV7-9 and TRBJ1-1; 10 nucleotides line up with TRBD1. The specimen was CD8+ T cells from peripheral blood mononuclear cells, collected after pregnancy. The receptor was isolated from a female donor in good health, enrolled as a control in a pregnancy study. CDR3 DNA: TGTGCCAGCAGCTTCAACCCGGGACAGGGGTCGAGCACTGAAGCTTTCTTT. Its translation is CASSFNPGQGSSTEAFF.